A selection of T cell receptor beta chains follows, all from one sample in a study of cytomegalovirus exposure and HLA in healthy donors. Sequenced by immunoSEQ multiplex PCR; TCRdb stores in-frame clones only, minus some. The table includes about 150,000 clones, about 86% detected once. Sequenced material: PBMCs. Every receptor here comes from a human donor in good health. CDR3s include the opening cysteine and the closing phenylalanine or tryptophan. D genes are given only for firm matches. Clone size is given for some rows only: seen once, a few or many times, or a class if the clone is expanded.

D gene	V gene	J gene	clone size	CDR3 DNA	CDR3 protein
NA	TRBV6-5	TRBJ2-5	NA	TGTGCCAGCAGTTACAAGACAGGGAGGGAGACCCAGTACTTC	CASSYKTGRETQYF
TRBD1	TRBV2	TRBJ2-3	NA	TGTGCCAGCAGTGAAACAGGGGTGGGCACAGATACGCAGTATTTT	CASSETGVGTDTQYF
TRBD1	TRBV29-1	TRBJ2-7	once	TGCAGCGTTGACACAGGGGAGTCTCCGTACGAGCAGTACTTC	CSVDTGESPYEQYF
TRBD1	TRBV28	TRBJ2-1	NA	TGTGCCAGCAGTTTGATCGGACAGGGAGACAATGAGCAGTTCTTC	CASSLIGQGDNEQFF
TRBD2	TRBV7-2	TRBJ2-2	NA	TGTGCCAGCAGCCCAGCACCGGGACTAGCGGGGGTCGGGGAGCTGTTTTTT	CASSPAPGLAGVGELFF
NA	TRBV11-2	TRBJ1-2	few	TGTGCCAGCAGCTTTCCGCTTATCTCCAACAGGGCGCGTGGCTACACCTTC	CASSFPLISNRARGYTF
NA	TRBV11-2	TRBJ2-1	NA	TGTGCCAGCCGGTCCCCCGGGTACAATGAGCAGTTCTTC	CASRSPGYNEQFF
TRBD1	TRBV11-2	TRBJ1-5	NA	TGTGCCAGCAGCAAAGGACAGGGGAGGAATGATCAGCCCCAGCATTTT	CASSKGQGRNDQPQHF
NA	TRBV29-1	TRBJ2-1	NA	TGCAGCGTTGAAGCGGGACTTCAGCTGCTCTTC	CSVEAGLQLLF
NA	TRBV29-1	TRBJ1-2	NA	TGCAGCGTCATGGGGCTTCTGGGGGGCTACACCTTC	CSVMGLLGGYTF
TRBD1	TRBV4-2	TRBJ2-1	NA	TGTGCCAGCAGCCAAGACGGGACAGGGTGGAACAATGAGCAGTTCTTC	CASSQDGTGWNNEQFF
NA	TRBV28	TRBJ2-7	NA	TGTGCCAGCAGTGCCTCAGTCGCTGCTTCTTACGAGCAGTACTTC	CASSASVAASYEQYF
TRBD2	TRBV18	TRBJ2-5	NA	TGTGCCAGCTCACCCCTCGGGGGGGGCCAAGAGACCCAGTACTTC	CASSPLGGGQETQYF
NA	TRBV9	TRBJ1-1	NA	TGTGCCAGCAGCGTAGTGACAGGCCCCACTGAAGCTTTCTTT	CASSVVTGPTEAFF
NA	TRBV6-5	TRBJ1-1	few	TGTGCCAGCAGTTACTCCACGGGAACGACTGAAGCTTTCTTT	CASSYSTGTTEAFF
NA	TRBV11-2	TRBJ1-4	NA	TGTGCCAGCAGCTTTTGGCTCGAAAAACTGTTTTTT	CASSFWLEKLFF
NA	TRBV5-1	TRBJ1-1	NA	TGCGCCAGCAGCCCGTACCCAGGACAGAAGAACACTGAAGCTTTCTTT	CASSPYPGQKNTEAFF
TRBD1	TRBV2	TRBJ1-5	NA	TGTGCCAGCAGAAAAACAGGGGGCAGCAATCAGCCCCAGCATTTT	CASRKTGGSNQPQHF
NA	TRBV2	TRBJ2-5	few	TGTGCCAGCGAGGGACGGGGGTCCCAGTACTTC	CASEGRGSQYF
NA	TRBV15	TRBJ2-3	few	TGTGCCACCAGCAGAGATCAAACAGATACGCAGTATTTT	CATSRDQTDTQYF
NA	TRBV10-3	TRBJ1-5	NA	TGTGCCATCAGTGAGTCGAGCCGTGGTAATCAGCCCCAGCATTTT	CAISESSRGNQPQHF
NA	TRBV7-2	TRBJ1-2	NA	TGTGCCAGCAGCTTACACTCCAACGAGGACAGACCTTATGGCTACACCTTC	CASSLHSNEDRPYGYTF
TRBD2	TRBV2	TRBJ2-3	once	TGTGCCAGCAGTGAAAGAGCGGGGGTTAACACAGATACGCAGTATTTT	CASSERAGVNTDTQYF
NA	TRBV18	TRBJ1-4	once	TGTGCCAGCTCACCCCAAACTAATGAAAAACTGTTTTTT	CASSPQTNEKLFF
NA	TRBV18	TRBJ2-7	NA	TGTGCCAGCTCACTAAGCGATACAATTATCAAGCAGTACTTC	CASSLSDTIIKQYF
NA	TRBV7-9	TRBJ2-5	NA	TGTGCCAGCAGCCTAAATGGAGAGACCCAGTACTTC	CASSLNGETQYF
NA	TRBV28	TRBJ1-2	NA	TGTGCCAGCGCGGGCAGGATGAGATATGGCTACACCTTC	CASAGRMRYGYTF
TRBD2	TRBV29-1	TRBJ2-6	NA	TGCAGCGTTGGGGGGGGATCGGGGGCCAACGTCCTGACTTTC	CSVGGGSGANVLTF
NA	TRBV6-5	TRBJ1-2	NA	TGTGCCAGCAGTGCGGACAGTCTCTATGGCTACACCTTC	CASSADSLYGYTF
TRBD1	TRBV7-3	TRBJ1-1	NA	TGTGCCAGCAGCCCGGGACAGATGAACACTGAAGCTTTCTTT	CASSPGQMNTEAFF
NA	TRBV5-6	TRBJ2-7	NA	TGTGCCAGCAGCTTGAAACCAGGGGCGCCCTACGAGCAGTACTTC	CASSLKPGAPYEQYF
TRBD1	TRBV2	TRBJ1-2	NA	TGTGCCAGCAGTGAATCTGGGACAGGAGTCCCAAACTATGGCTACACCTTC	CASSESGTGVPNYGYTF
NA	TRBV18	TRBJ1-4	NA	TGTGCCAGCTCACCATTTTTCCTCGGAGGGACTAATGAAAAACTGTTTTTT	CASSPFFLGGTNEKLFF
TRBD2	TRBV6-6	TRBJ2-2	NA	TGTGCCAGCAGAATTGGACTAGCGACGAACACCGGGGAGCTGTTTTTT	CASRIGLATNTGELFF
NA	TRBV19	TRBJ1-5	NA	TGTGCCAGTAGAAGGGGGAGTTATAGCAATCAGCCCCAGCATTTT	CASRRGSYSNQPQHF
NA	TRBV4-1	TRBJ2-5	NA	TGCGCCAGCAGCCAGACGATTCGGGTTCAAGAGACCCAGTACTTC	CASSQTIRVQETQYF
NA	TRBV7-2	TRBJ2-7	NA	TGTGCCAGCAGCTCCCCCGGGGTCGAGTCCTACGAGCAGTACTTC	CASSSPGVESYEQYF
TRBD2	TRBV5-1	TRBJ2-1	NA	TGCGCCAGCAGCTGGCTTCTAGCGGCTACTTACAATGAGCAGTTCTTC	CASSWLLAATYNEQFF
NA	TRBV19	TRBJ1-5	NA	TGTGCCAGTAGTTCCAGGGTCGAGCAGCCCCAGCATTTT	CASSSRVEQPQHF
NA	TRBV25-1	TRBJ1-4	NA	TGTGCCAGCAGTGATAGTAGACGGACACCCAATGAAAAACTGTTTTTT	CASSDSRRTPNEKLFF
NA	TRBV18	TRBJ2-1	NA	TGTGCCAGCTCACCTTCAGGGGCCTTTACAATGAATGAGCAGTTCTTC	CASSPSGAFTMNEQFF
NA	TRBV7-9	TRBJ1-5	NA	TGTGCCAGCAGCTTATCATATGGCGGGGGTCGGAGCAATCAGCCCCAGCATTTT	CASSLSYGGGRSNQPQHF
NA	TRBV29-1	TRBJ2-7	NA	TGCAGCGTCCAAGGGTGGCGGGTCGACGAGCAGTACTTC	CSVQGWRVDEQYF
TRBD1	TRBV11-1	TRBJ1-2	NA	TGTGCCAGCAGCCAGACAGGGACTCTGGGCTATGGCTACACCTTC	CASSQTGTLGYGYTF
NA	TRBV9	TRBJ2-4	NA	TGTGCCAGCAGCGAACAGGGGGGGGCCAAAAACATTCAGTACTTC	CASSEQGGAKNIQYF
TRBD1	TRBV6-4	TRBJ2-7	NA	TGTGCCAGCAGTGAGTCCACGGACAGGGGAACCGAGCAGTACTTC	CASSESTDRGTEQYF
NA	TRBV6-1	TRBJ1-6	NA	TGTGCCAGCAGTGATACCCGGTCACCCCTCCACTTT	CASSDTRSPLHF
NA	TRBV30	TRBJ1-5	NA	TGTGCCTGGAGTGTGGTAGGAGAGAATCAGCCCCAGCATTTT	CAWSVVGENQPQHF
NA	TRBV7-3	TRBJ2-2	NA	TGTGCCAGCAGCCGCCATGACTCCACCGGGGAGCTGTTTTTT	CASSRHDSTGELFF
TRBD2	TRBV5-1	TRBJ2-2	NA	TGCGCCAGCAGCTGGTTTAGCGGGAGGATCGGCACCGGGGAGCTGTTTTTT	CASSWFSGRIGTGELFF
NA	TRBV6-1	TRBJ1-2	NA	TGTGCCAGCAGTCAAGGCTCCACCGGGAGGTTTAGAGACGATGGCTACACCTTC	CASSQGSTGRFRDDGYTF
TRBD2	TRBV4-1	TRBJ2-5	NA	TGCGCCAGCAGCCAAGATAGTGCGACTAGCGGGAGGGCCTGGGAGACCCAGTACTTC	CASSQDSATSGRAWETQYF
TRBD1	TRBV6-5	TRBJ2-7	NA	TGTGCCAGCAGTTATTACGGGACAGGGAATACCTACGAGCAGTACTTC	CASSYYGTGNTYEQYF
TRBD2	TRBV6-5	TRBJ2-1	NA	TGTGCCAGCAGACTAGCGCTCTACAATGAGCAGTTCTTC	CASRLALYNEQFF
NA	TRBV7-2	TRBJ2-1	few	TGTGCCAGCAGCCTTCACAATGAGCAGTTCTTC	CASSLHNEQFF